This entry lists 15 T cell receptor beta chains sequenced from one sample in a study of beta chain features in type 1 diabetes. Findings of the study overall: In all four CD4+ subsets, TCRB CDR3 length was significantly, moderately reduced in type 1 diabetes.

The investigators reverse transcribed all of the isolated RNA, so they sequenced expressed TCRB transcripts. Generated by immunoSEQ multiplex PCR, the TCRdb table keeps only in-frame clones and is missing some. The sample has a few hundred thousand clones, 16% seen once. These receptors are not linked to any known antigen. The material sequenced was naive CD4+ T cells from blood. These receptors all stem from a man between 25 and 39 years old with type 1 diabetes.

This clone was detected a few times. The J gene is TRBJ2-1, the V gene TRBV18; 8 nucleotides agree with TRBD1. V trimming: 3 bases; J trimming: 3 bases; junction bases outside the gene matches: 7. The CDR3 has 16 amino acids. The germline gives CDR1 KGHSH, CDR2 LQKENI. As DNA, the CDR3 is TGTGCCAGCTCACCTCCAGGGGGCCTTGTCTACAATGAGCAGTTCTTC. Translated, it gives CASSPPGGLVYNEQFF.

The table lists this clone with a few counts. The chain has TRBV30 and TRBJ1-1; 10 bases agree with TRBD1. Germline V gene sequence: CDR1 GTSNPN, CDR2 SVGIG (reference sequence). The CDR3 totals 16 residues. V gave up 4 bases and J gave up 5 bases; unmatched junction bases: 13. The CDR3 DNA is TGTGCCTGGACATCGACAGGGGGCCGATCAAATACTGAAGCTTTCTTT. Its translation is CAWTSTGGRSNTEAFF.

The chain recombines TRBV5-1 with TRBJ2-3; no clear D gene. Germline assignment: CDR1 SGHRS and CDR2 YFSETQ. Trimming took 5 bases from V and 0 from J, leaving 4 bases between them. The CDR3 runs 12 residues. The CDR3 here is CASRKSTDTQYF. CDR3 coding DNA: TGCGCCAGCAGGAAAAGCACAGATACGCAGTATTTT.

The chain joins TRBV29-1 to TRBJ2-3; D not certain. V lost 5 bases to trimming and J lost 1 base, with 13 bases between them. This CDR3 has 14 residues. Germline V lookup: CDR1 SQVTM, CDR2 ANQGSEA. The CDR3 sequence: CSVLTWVGTDTQYF. DNA for the CDR3: TGCAGCGTTCTGACGTGGGTGGGCACAGATACGCAGTATTTT.

This clone was found a few times. The J gene is TRBJ2-7, the V gene TRBV4-2; 7 bases agree with TRBD1. J gave up 1 base and V 4 bases, and 4 bases lay outside the gene matches. CDR3 length equals 14 residues. The germline CDR1 and CDR2 sequences are LGHNA and YNFKEQ. The CDR3 DNA sequence: TGTGCCAGCAGCCGAGACAGGGCATCCTACGAGCAGTACTTC. This sequence encodes CASSRDRASYEQYF.

In its sample, this clone was seen a few times. DNA for the CDR3: TGTGCCAGCATCCGACCCTATGGCTACACCTTC. Encoded protein: CASIRPYGYTF. The chain joins TRBV6-5 to TRBJ1-2, with D hard to call. The CDR3 has 11 residues. From germline, CDR1 is MNHEY and CDR2 SVGAGI. V was shortened by 7 bases and J by 4 bases, with 7 bases between the two germline ends.

This clone was seen only a few times. The rearrangement links TRBV6-5 to TRBJ2-7; 11 bases match TRBD2. Germline-derived CDR1 and CDR2 are MNHEY and SVGAGI. There are 16 residues in the CDR3. With 0 bases clipped from V and 4 bases from J, the junction kept 5 bases outside the gene matches. The CDR3 sequence: CASSYSGIAGGYEQYF. The CDR3 bases are TGTGCCAGCAGTTACTCGGGAATAGCGGGAGGGTACGAGCAGTACTTC.

The CDR3 is CASSILRTGGITDTQYF. The CDR3, as DNA: TGTGCCAGCAGCATACTCCGGACAGGGGGTATCACAGATACGCAGTATTTT. The V gene is TRBV7-9, the J gene TRBJ2-3, with 10 positions matching TRBD1. V shed 5 bases and J 2 bases; nucleotides not matched to a gene: 10. The CDR3 consists of 17 residues. Germline loops: CDR1 SEHNR, CDR2 FQNEAQ (reference sequence).

The chain joins TRBV10-3 to TRBJ1-3; D remains unclear. CDR1 and CDR2 (germline): ENHRY, SYGVKD. This CDR3 is built from 12 residues. The V gene lost 0 bases and the J gene lost 8 bases, with 5 bases spanning the gap. The CDR3 spells CAISESADTIYF. CDR3 nucleotide sequence: TGTGCCATCAGTGAGTCGGCTGACACCATATATTTT.

This clone was seen only a few times. The rearrangement joins TRBV30 to TRBJ2-7; D is unresolved. From germline, CDR1 is GTSNPN and CDR2 SVGIG (reference sequence). CDR3 size: 12 residues. The V end lost 0 bases, the J end lost 12 bases, and 15 bases lay between the germline ends. CDR3 bases: TGTGCCTGGAGTGTAGTCGGAGAAGTATGGTACTTC. Translating gives CAWSVVGEVWYF.

This clone was counted between two and nine times. The gene calls are TRBV5-1 and TRBJ2-7, with 8 bases lining up with TRBD2. This CDR3 has 15 amino acids. The V gene's germline CDR1 is SGHRS and CDR2 YFSETQ. Losses at the gene ends were 4 bases for V and 5 bases for J; bases not matched to a gene: 11. The CDR3 loop is CASSVGSGTSNEQYF. The CDR3 DNA reads as TGCGCCAGCAGCGTGGGTAGCGGGACCTCTAACGAGCAGTACTTC.

The J gene is TRBJ1-1, the V gene TRBV4-1; 9 bases are a match to TRBD1. Germline CDR1 MGHRA, CDR2 YSYEKL. V gave up 3 bases and J gave up 0 bases; unmatched junction bases: 2. The CDR3 contains 15 residues. CDR3: CASSHGQGLNTEAFF. The CDR3 region has the DNA TGCGCCAGCAGCCATGGACAGGGGTTGAACACTGAAGCTTTCTTT.

This CDR3 is CASSSQGLAYEQYF. In nucleotides, the CDR3 is TGTGCCAGCAGCTCCCAGGGGTTAGCCTACGAGCAGTACTTC. V gene TRBV7-9 combines with J gene TRBJ2-7; D perhaps matches TRBD1 (6 bases). The CDR3 has 14 amino acids. Trimming took off 4 bases at V and 2 bases at J, with 12 bases between the two ends. Germline V gives CDR1 SEHNR, CDR2 FQNEAQ (reference sequence).

This chain joins TRBV6-1 and TRBJ1-5; 7 nucleotides line up with TRBD1. The ends lost 6 bases at V and 4 bases at J; junction bases unmatched: 9. The CDR3 length is 15 residues. Germline V gives CDR1 MNHNS, CDR2 SASEGT. CDR3 in DNA: TGTGCCAGCAGCATAGGGACAGTCCGTAATCAGCCCCAGCATTTT. It codes for CASSIGTVRNQPQHF.

This chain uses TRBV5-1 with TRBJ2-2; the D is unclear. The germline gives CDR1 SGHRS, CDR2 YFSETQ. This CDR3 contains 16 residues. V was cut by 0 bases and J by 2 bases, with 11 bases left in between. The CDR3 spells CASSLADRSNTGELFF. In nucleotides, the CDR3 is TGCGCCAGCAGCTTGGCCGATCGCTCCAACACCGGGGAGCTGTTTTTT.